The rows below give T cell receptor beta chains drawn from one sample of a study of blood T cells in healthy people across ages. TCRdb used MiXCR to reprocess the 5' RACE reads, holding one entry per CDR3 protein. The sample consists of around 870,000 distinct CDR3 sequences, 29% of them appearing once. The sequencing sample was made of blood. The receptors here all came from a woman older than 75 in good health. The CDR3 runs from the conserved cysteine through the conserved F or W. D genes are given only for firm matches. Expanded clones get a size class; other rows say once, few or many, or leave the size out.

J gene	clone size	D gene	V gene	CDR3 DNA	CDR3 protein
TRBJ2-1	few	-	TRBV7-2	TGTGCCGGCAGCTTAACTAGAGGAGACGAGCAGTTCTTC	CAGSLTRGDEQFF
TRBJ2-3	-	-	TRBV12-3/TRBV12-4	TGTGCCAGCAGTTGGGTGCTACGAGATGCGCAATATTTT	CASSWVLRDAQYF
TRBJ1-6	few	-	TRBV2	TGTGCCAGCTTTAGCTCCTATAATTCACCCCTCCACTTT	CASFSSYNSPLHF
TRBJ2-1	many	-	TRBV4-3	TGCGCCAGCAGCCCCCGGAGCACTAGCTCCCAGGAGCAGTTCTTC	CASSPRSTSSQEQFF
TRBJ2-7	-	-	TRBV7-8	TGTGCCAGCAGCTTAGGGGCTCCTTACTCCTACGAGCAGTACTTC	CASSLGAPYSYEQYF
TRBJ2-3	-	-	TRBV6-5	TGTACCAGTCAGGGGAGTAGACAGAAATTGGATACGCGGTATTTT	CTSQGSRQKLDTRYF
TRBJ2-1	many	-	TRBV7-2	TGTGCCAGCAGCTTAGCGATTCGGGGTCTATTTCCGGGCTATGAGCAGTTCTTC	CASSLAIRGLFPGYEQFF
TRBJ1-6	few	-	TRBV12-3/TRBV12-4	TGTGCCAGCAGTTTATCCGGAGGGGATTCACCCCTCCACTTT	CASSLSGGDSPLHF
TRBJ2-5	many	-	TRBV7-2	TGTGCCAGCAGCTTAGTAGAGACCCAGTACTTC	CASSLVETQYF
TRBJ2-7	many	-	TRBV12-3/TRBV12-4	TGTGCCAGCAAACCACAACAGGGATCCTACGAGCAGTACTTC	CASKPQQGSYEQYF
TRBJ2-5	-	TRBD2	TRBV7-6	TGTGCCAGCAGCCGTCGATTAGCGGGGCTAGGGGAGACCCAGTACTTC	CASSRRLAGLGETQYF
TRBJ1-2	many	TRBD1	TRBV4-3	TGCGCCAGCAGCCCACAGGGGGGGCAAGGCTACACCTTC	CASSPQGGQGYTF
TRBJ1-2	many	TRBD1	TRBV15	TGTGCCACCAGCAGGCAGACAGGGGCCCCTAACTATGGCTACACCTTC	CATSRQTGAPNYGYTF
TRBJ2-2	few	-	TRBV7-2	TGTGCCAGCAGCTCAGGGACACGCACCGGGGAGCTGTTTTTT	CASSSGTRTGELFF